This T cell receptor beta chain was sequenced during a study of T cell repertoires in cytomegalovirus infection. Across the whole study: Used in the study were CMV epitopes, some recently identified and HLA-C-restricted, others well-studied and HLA-B-restricted. Evidence of both CMV infection and a matching HLA type came from public TCR beta signatures.

TCRdb re-derived calls from the reads in MiXCR, one entry per CDR3 protein. The data show hundreds of thousands of distinct CDR3 sequences, roughly a third seen once. Study-wide points: The study found HLA-C-restricted CMV-specific TCR beta clonotypes dominating the ex vivo response.

This CDR3 region has 12 residues. V dropped 8 bases and J dropped 5 bases, with 12 bases sitting between them. CDR1 SNHLY and CDR2 FYNNEI come from the germline V gene. This clonotype was seen a single time. Its cognate antigen is unknown. The sequencing used cultured PBMCs, collected from culture after CMV antigen stimulation. This TCR was sampled from a human donor in good health (CMV status not recorded). Some clones in this sample may be carry-over from other donors' samples. V is TRBV2 and J is TRBJ2-5; D is undetermined. The CDR3 loop reads CASGERVETQYF. In DNA form, the CDR3 reads TGTGCCAGCGGGGAACGGGTGGAGACCCAGTACTTC.